This record looks at one T cell receptor beta chain sequence and its context. Its target is unknown. One end of the junction does not line up with germline, which may come from a read error. Template material for TCR beta VDJ and CDR3 profiling consisted of genomic DNA. TCRdb reanalysed the reads using MiXCR and keeps one entry per CDR3 protein. Among some 140,000 distinct CDR3 sequences listed, about 52% were seen once. The sample originates from a study of CD8+CD57+ T cells in acquired aplastic anemia. Study at large: Sorted CD4+ and CD8+ cells yielded DNA averaging around 3 ug. Notes on the study in general: Patients and controls shared approximately 30 CD8+ CDR3 sequences.

The CDR3 is 15 residues long. Germline V CDR1 and CDR2: SSHAT, FNYEAQ (reference sequence). Previously, flow cytometry had revealed CD8+CD57+ cell expansion in the patients chosen for sequencing. Acquired aplastic anemia of severe grade affected all patients. The TCR was taken from a human donor with aplastic anemia. This rearrangement joins TRBV7-7 to TRBJ2-2, with 11 bases that match TRBD2. Sequenced: sorted CD4+, CD8+, or CD8+CD57+ T cells (not recorded which) from PBMCs. The DNA of the CDR3 is TGTGCTAGCAGTTCGACTAGCGGGAATTTCGGGGAGCTGTTTTTT. Translation gives CASSSTSGNFGELFF.